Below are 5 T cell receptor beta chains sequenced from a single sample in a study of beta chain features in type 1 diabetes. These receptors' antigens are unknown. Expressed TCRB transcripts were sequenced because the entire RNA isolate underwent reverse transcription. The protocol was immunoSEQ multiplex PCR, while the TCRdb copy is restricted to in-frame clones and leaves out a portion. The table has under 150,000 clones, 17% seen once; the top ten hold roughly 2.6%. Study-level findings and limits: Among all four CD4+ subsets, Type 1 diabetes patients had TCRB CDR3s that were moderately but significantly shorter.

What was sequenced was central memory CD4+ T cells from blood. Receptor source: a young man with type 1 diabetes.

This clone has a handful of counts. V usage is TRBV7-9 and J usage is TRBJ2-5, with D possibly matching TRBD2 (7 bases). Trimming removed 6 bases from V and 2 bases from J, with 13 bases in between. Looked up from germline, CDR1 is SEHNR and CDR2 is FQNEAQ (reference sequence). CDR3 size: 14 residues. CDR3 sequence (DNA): TGTGCCAGCAGTTCGAAGGGGGGGCAAGAGACCCAGTACTTC. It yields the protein CASSSKGGQETQYF.

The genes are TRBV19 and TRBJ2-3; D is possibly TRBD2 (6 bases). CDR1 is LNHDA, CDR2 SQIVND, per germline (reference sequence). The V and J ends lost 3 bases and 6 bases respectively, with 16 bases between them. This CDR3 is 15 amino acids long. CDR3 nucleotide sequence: TGTGCCAGTAGTATTGTAGGGGTCGGAGGGGATACGCAGTATTTT. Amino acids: CASSIVGVGGDTQYF. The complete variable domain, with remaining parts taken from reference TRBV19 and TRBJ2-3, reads DGGITQSPKYLFRKEGQNVTLSCEQNLNHDAMYWYRQDPGQGLRLIYYSQIVNDFQKGDIAEGYSVSREKKESFPLTVTSAQKNPTAFYLCASSIVGVGGDTQYFGPGTRLTVL.

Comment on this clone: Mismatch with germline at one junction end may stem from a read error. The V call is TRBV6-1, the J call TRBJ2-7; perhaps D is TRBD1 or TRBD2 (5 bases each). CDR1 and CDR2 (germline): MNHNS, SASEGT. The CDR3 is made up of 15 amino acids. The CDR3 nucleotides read TGTGCCATCAGTGTCTACGAGGGGAGCTCCTACGAGCAGTACTTC. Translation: CAISVYEGSSYEQYF.

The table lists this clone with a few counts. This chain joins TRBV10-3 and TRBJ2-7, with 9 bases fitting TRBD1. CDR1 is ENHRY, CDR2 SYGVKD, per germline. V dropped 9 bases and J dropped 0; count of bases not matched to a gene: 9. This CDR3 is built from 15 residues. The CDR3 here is CAIIKGTGPSYEQYF. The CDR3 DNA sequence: TGTGCCATTATAAAAGGGACAGGGCCCTCCTACGAGCAGTACTTC.

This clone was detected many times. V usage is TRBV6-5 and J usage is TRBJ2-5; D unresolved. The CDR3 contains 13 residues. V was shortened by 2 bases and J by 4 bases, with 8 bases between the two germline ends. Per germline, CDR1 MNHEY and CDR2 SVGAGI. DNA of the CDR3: TGTGCCAGCAGTTACGAGCGTGGAGAGACCCAGTACTTC. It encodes CASSYERGETQYF.